This TCR beta chain was sequenced for a study of spatial heterogeneity in lung cancer. Study at large: Researchers sequenced follow-up PBMC samples if they had them, and these came a median of approximately 2 years after resection. Unique TCR and UMI combinations averaged more than ten appearances each in raw reads.

The time point is: blood at routine non-recurrence follow-up after resection. Material for sequencing was whole RNA from tumor, nontumor lung or frozen PBMC, left unsorted. Trimming took off 1 base at V and 4 bases at J, with 15 bases between the two ends. Germline assignment: CDR1 SGHVS and CDR2 FNYEAQ. The CDR3 loop spans 16 amino acids. Using its own MiXCR run on the 5' RACE reads, TCRdb lists one record per CDR3 protein. Here the sample spans over 85,000 distinct CDR3 sequences, 19% being singletons. This clonotype was detected many times. As yet, its antigen is unknown. Study-wide results and caveats: Blood showed ubiquitous tumor TCRs more often at resection than at routine follow-up.

The J gene is TRBJ2-3, the V gene TRBV7-6, with D uncertain. The TCR sequence derives from a male donor with early-stage non-small cell lung cancer. This specimen consisted of PBMCs, obtained at follow-up. The DNA of the CDR3 is TGTGCCAGCAGCTTAGATGCAATCGGCCGCGCAGATACGCAGTATTTT. This translates into CASSLDAIGRADTQYF. The variable domain in full, completed from reference TRBV7-6 and TRBJ2-3, reads GAGVSQSPRYKVTKRGQDVALRCDPISGHVSLYWYRQALGQGPEFLTYFNYEAQQDKSGLPNDRFSAERPEGSISTLTIQRTEQRDSAMYRCASSLDAIGRADTQYFGPGTRLTVL.